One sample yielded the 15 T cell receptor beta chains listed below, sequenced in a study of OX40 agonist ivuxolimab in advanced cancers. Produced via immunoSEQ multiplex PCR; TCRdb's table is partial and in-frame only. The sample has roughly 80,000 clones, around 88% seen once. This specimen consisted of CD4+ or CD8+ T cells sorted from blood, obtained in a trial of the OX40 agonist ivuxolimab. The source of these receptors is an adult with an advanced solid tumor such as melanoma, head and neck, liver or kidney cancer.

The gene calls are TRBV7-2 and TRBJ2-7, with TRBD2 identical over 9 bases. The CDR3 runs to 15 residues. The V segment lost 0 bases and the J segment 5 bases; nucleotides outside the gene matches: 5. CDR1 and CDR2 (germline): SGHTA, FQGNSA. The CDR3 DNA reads TGTGCCAGCAGCTTAGCTACTAGCGGGTATAACGAGCAGTACTTC. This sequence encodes CASSLATSGYNEQYF.

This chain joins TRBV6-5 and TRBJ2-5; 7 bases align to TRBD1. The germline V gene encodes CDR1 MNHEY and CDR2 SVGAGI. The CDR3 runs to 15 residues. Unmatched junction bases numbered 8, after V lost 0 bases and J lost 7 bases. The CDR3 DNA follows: TGTGCCAGCAGTTACTCGAGACAGGGTGAGGGGACCCAGTACTTC. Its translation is CASSYSRQGEGTQYF.

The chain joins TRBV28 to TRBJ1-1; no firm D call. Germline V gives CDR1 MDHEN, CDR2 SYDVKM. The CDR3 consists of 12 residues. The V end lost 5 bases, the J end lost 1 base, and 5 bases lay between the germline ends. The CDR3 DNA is TGTGCCAGCAGTCGGGGGAACACTGAAGCTTTCTTT. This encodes CASSRGNTEAFF.

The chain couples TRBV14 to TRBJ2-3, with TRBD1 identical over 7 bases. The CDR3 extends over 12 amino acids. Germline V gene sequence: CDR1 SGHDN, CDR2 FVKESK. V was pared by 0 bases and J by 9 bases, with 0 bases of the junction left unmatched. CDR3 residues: CASSQDRGTQYF. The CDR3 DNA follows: TGTGCCAGCAGCCAAGACAGGGGGACGCAGTATTTT.

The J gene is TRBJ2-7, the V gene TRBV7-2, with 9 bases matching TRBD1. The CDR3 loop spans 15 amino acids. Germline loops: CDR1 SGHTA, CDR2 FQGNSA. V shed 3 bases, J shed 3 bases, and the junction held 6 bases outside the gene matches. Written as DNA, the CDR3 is TGTGCCAGCAGCTTGGGGGGGACAGGGTACTACGAGCAGTACTTC. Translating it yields CASSLGGTGYYEQYF.

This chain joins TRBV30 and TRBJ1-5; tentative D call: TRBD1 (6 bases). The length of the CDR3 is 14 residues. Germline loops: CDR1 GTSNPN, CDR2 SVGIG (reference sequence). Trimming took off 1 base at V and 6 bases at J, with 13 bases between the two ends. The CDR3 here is CAWSGGAGGQPQHF. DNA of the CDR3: TGTGCCTGGAGTGGGGGGGCTGGAGGTCAGCCCCAGCATTTT. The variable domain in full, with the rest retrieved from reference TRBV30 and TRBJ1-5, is SQTIHQWPATLVQPVGSPLSLECTVEGTSNPNLYWYRQAAGRGLQLLFYSVGIGQISSEVPQNLSASRPQDRQFILSSKKLLLSDSGFYLCAWSGGAGGQPQHFGDGTRLSIL.

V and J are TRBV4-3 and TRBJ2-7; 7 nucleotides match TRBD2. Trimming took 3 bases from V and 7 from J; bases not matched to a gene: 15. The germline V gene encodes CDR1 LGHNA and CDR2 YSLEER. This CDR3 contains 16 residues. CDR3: CASSQGEGRGSGEQYF. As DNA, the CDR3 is TGCGCCAGCAGCCAGGGGGAGGGACGGGGGTCTGGGGAGCAGTACTTC.

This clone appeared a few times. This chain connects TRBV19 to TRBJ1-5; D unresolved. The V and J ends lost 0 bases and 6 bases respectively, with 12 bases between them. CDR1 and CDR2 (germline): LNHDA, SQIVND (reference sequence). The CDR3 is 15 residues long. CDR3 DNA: TGTGCCAGTAGTATAGAAAGGGCTTCGGGTCAGCCCCAGCATTTT. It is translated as CASSIERASGQPQHF.

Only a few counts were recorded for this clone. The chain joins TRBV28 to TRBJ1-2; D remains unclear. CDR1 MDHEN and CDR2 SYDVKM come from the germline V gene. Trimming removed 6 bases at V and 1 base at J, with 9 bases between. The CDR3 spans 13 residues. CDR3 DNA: TGTGCCAGCAGCATCCAGCATAACTATGGCTACACCTTC. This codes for CASSIQHNYGYTF.

The CDR3 DNA sequence: TGCAGCGTCCATAGGACTTGGCTGGATACGCAGTATTTT. Its protein is CSVHRTWLDTQYF. J is TRBJ2-3 and V is TRBV29-1; TRBD2 might be the D (5 bases). Trimming pared 6 bases from V and 6 bases from J, leaving 16 bases between. Germline-derived CDR1 and CDR2 are SQVTM and ANQGSEA. This CDR3 comprises 13 residues.

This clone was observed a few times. The CDR3 reads CASSPPGSTNEKLFF. Here the CDR3 DNA reads TGTGCCAGTAGTCCTCCAGGGAGCACTAATGAAAAACTGTTTTTT. V gene TRBV19 combines with J gene TRBJ1-4, with D perhaps TRBD1 (5 bases). Trimming shortened V by 5 bases and J by 2 bases, and 12 bases separated the two germline ends. The germline gives CDR1 LNHDA, CDR2 SQIVND (reference sequence). CDR3 size: 15 residues.

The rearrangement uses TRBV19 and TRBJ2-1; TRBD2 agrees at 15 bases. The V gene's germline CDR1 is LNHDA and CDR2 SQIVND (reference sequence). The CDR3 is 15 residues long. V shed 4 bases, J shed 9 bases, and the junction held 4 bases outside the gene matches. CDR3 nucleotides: TGTGCCAGTAGTAGGGGACTAGCGGGAGGACTTGAGCAGTTCTTC. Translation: CASSRGLAGGLEQFF. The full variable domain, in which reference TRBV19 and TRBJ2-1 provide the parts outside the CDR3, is DGGITQSPKYLFRKEGQNVTLSCEQNLNHDAMYWYRQDPGQGLRLIYYSQIVNDFQKGDIAEGYSVSREKKESFPLTVTSAQKNPTAFYLCASSRGLAGGLEQFFGPGTRLTVL.

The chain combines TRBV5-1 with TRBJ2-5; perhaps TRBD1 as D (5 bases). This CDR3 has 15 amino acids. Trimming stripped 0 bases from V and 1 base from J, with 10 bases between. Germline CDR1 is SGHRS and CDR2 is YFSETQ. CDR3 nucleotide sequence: TGCGCCAGCAGCTTGGCCCCGACAGCCCAAGAGACCCAGTACTTC. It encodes CASSLAPTAQETQYF.

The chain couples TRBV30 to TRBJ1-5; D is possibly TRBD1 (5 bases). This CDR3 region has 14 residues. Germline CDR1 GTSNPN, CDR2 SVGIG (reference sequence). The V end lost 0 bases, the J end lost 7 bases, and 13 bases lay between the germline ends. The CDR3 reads CAWSVPGGSQPQHF. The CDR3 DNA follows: TGTGCCTGGAGTGTACCGGGGGGGAGCCAGCCCCAGCATTTT.

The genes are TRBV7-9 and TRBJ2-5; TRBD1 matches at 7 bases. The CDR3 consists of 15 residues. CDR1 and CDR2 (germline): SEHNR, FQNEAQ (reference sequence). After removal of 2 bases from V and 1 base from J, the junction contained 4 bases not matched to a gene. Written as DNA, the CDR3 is TGTGCCAGCAGCTTAAAGGCAGGGGGCCAAGAGACCCAGTACTTC. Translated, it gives CASSLKAGGQETQYF.